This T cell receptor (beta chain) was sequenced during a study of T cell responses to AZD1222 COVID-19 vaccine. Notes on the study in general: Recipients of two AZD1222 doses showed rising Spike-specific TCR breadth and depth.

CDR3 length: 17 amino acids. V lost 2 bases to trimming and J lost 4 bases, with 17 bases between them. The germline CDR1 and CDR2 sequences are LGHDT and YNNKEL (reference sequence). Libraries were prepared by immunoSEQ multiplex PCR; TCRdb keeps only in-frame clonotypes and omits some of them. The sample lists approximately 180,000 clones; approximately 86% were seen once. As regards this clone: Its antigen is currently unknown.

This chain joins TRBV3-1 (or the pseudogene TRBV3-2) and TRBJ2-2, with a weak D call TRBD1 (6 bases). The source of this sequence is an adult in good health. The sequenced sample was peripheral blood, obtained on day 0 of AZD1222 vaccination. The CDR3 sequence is CASSQRGLVLGTGELFF. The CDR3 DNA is TGTGCCAGCAGCCAAAGGGGGTTGGTATTGGGCACCGGGGAGCTGTTTTTT.